The clone carrying this TCR beta chain has more than one count but fewer than ten. Treatment noted: randomized to nivolumab then ipilimumab (arm A) or the reverse (arm B). From thawed PBMCs, live CD3+CD8+ cells negative for CD19 and CD56 were sorted. The data belong to a study of sequential checkpoint blockade in melanoma. Study as a whole: Each arm's sequence ended with maintenance nivolumab.

The table came from immunoSEQ multiplex PCR; TCRdb's copy has only in-frame clones and leaves some out. There are 20,000 to 25,000 clones in the sample; more than 80% occur only once, and roughly a tenth lies in the top ten. The V end was cut by 5 bases, the J end by 3 bases, with 19 bases between. The CDR3 length is 16 residues. Germline lookup yields CDR1 MDHEN and CDR2 SYDVKM. Here the sequenced sample was CD8+ T cells sorted from blood (inferred from file names), taken from a patient given nivolumab and ipilimumab in sequence. The receptor comes from a human donor with melanoma. The chain joins TRBV28 to TRBJ1-2, with D possibly being TRBD1 (6 bases). This CDR3 is CASSPLEGGVYYGYTF. CDR3 nucleotides: TGTGCCAGCAGTCCGCTAGAGGGGGGGGTATACTATGGCTACACCTTC.